Shown below are 25 T cell receptor beta chains from a single sample sequenced in a study of blood T cell repertoires in COVID-19. Here immunoSEQ multiplex PCR was the method, and the copy in TCRdb shows in-frame clones only, minus some. The table has 150,000 to 200,000 clones, roughly 89% seen once. Material for sequencing was peripheral blood. The source is a man aged 50-59 years with acute or convalescent COVID-19.

V and J are TRBV29-1 and TRBJ2-3, with a tentative D call TRBD2 (6 bases). The CDR3 covers 12 residues. The V end was cut by 7 bases, the J end by 6 bases, with 14 bases between. Germline V lookup: CDR1 SQVTM, CDR2 ANQGSEA. Here the CDR3 reads CSAQRAGDTQYF. CDR3 DNA: TGCAGCGCACAGAGGGCGGGGGATACGCAGTATTTT.

This clone has a handful of counts. This rearrangement joins TRBV5-1 to TRBJ2-7; 10 bases line up with TRBD1. This CDR3 has 14 residues. V dropped 3 bases and J dropped 6; count of bases not matched to a gene: 6. The V gene's germline CDR1 is SGHRS and CDR2 YFSETQ. As DNA, the CDR3 is TGCGCCAGCAGCTCGGGACAGGGGTCTTCCGAGCAGTACTTC. It encodes CASSSGQGSSEQYF. Looking up the rest from reference TRBV5-1 and TRBJ2-7 gives the full variable domain: KAGVTQTPRYLIKTRGQQVTLSCSPISGHRSVSWYQQTPGQGLQFLFEYFSETQRNKGNFPGRFSGRQFSNSRSEMNVSTLELGDSALYLCASSSGQGSSEQYFGPGTRLTVT.

The chain uses TRBV15 and TRBJ1-5; 7 bases align to TRBD1. Germline V CDR1 and CDR2: LNHNV, YYDKDF (reference sequence). The CDR3 covers 17 residues. The J segment lost 7 bases and the V segment lost 0 bases, leaving 12 bases of the junction unmatched. CDR3 sequence (DNA): TGTGCCACCAGCAGAGAGATGGGGACAGTCACCCGCCAGCCCCAGCATTTT. Encoded protein: CATSREMGTVTRQPQHF.

The chain carries TRBV7-2 and TRBJ2-5; tentative D call: TRBD2 (7 bases). The CDR3 covers 14 residues. The V end was cut by 3 bases, the J end by 5 bases, with 13 bases between. In germline, CDR1 is SGHTA, CDR2 FQGNSA. The CDR3 sequence: CASSLGGLRETQYF. DNA of the CDR3: TGTGCCAGCAGCTTGGGGGGGCTCAGGGAGACCCAGTACTTC.

The chain employs TRBV9 and TRBJ2-5; D is possibly TRBD2 (6 bases). In germline, CDR1 is SGDLS, CDR2 YYNGEE. The CDR3 covers 17 residues. V shed 0 bases and J shed 6 bases, with 21 bases lying between them. The CDR3 nucleotides read TGTGCCAGCAGCGTAGAGGGGACTTCTTCTTCTCGTAAGACCCAGTACTTC. Its translation: CASSVEGTSSSRKTQYF. The full variable domain, with the rest looked up from reference TRBV9 and TRBJ2-5, is DSGVTQTPKHLITATGQRVTLRCSPRSGDLSVYWYQQSLDQGLQFLIQYYNGEERAKGNILERFSAQQFPDLHSELNLSSLELGDSALYFCASSVEGTSSSRKTQYFGPGTRLLVL.

This chain uses TRBV2 with TRBJ1-1, with TRBD1 identical over 7 bases. The CDR3 is made up of 15 amino acids. The V gene's germline CDR1 is SNHLY and CDR2 FYNNEI. V trimming: 2 bases; J trimming: 3 bases; junction bases outside the gene matches: 6. CDR3 residues: CASSERGGLDTEAFF. Here the CDR3 DNA reads TGTGCCAGCAGTGAAAGAGGGGGCTTAGACACTGAAGCTTTCTTT.

The CDR3 here is CSVTGTGGQETQYF. As DNA, the CDR3 is TGCAGCGTAACCGGGACAGGTGGTCAAGAGACCCAGTACTTC. The chain couples TRBV29-1 to TRBJ2-5; 8 nucleotides align to TRBD1. This CDR3 spans 14 amino acids. V lost 6 bases, J lost 2 bases, and 8 bases stayed unmatched. Looked up from germline, CDR1 is SQVTM and CDR2 is ANQGSEA.

This chain links TRBV28 with TRBJ1-1, with 10 bases lining up with TRBD1. In germline, CDR1 is MDHEN, CDR2 SYDVKM. V dropped 3 bases and J dropped 7; count of bases not matched to a gene: 2. The CDR3 loop spans 13 amino acids. The chain's CDR3 is CASSLDRGFEAFF. CDR3 nucleotides: TGTGCCAGCAGTTTGGACAGGGGGTTTGAAGCTTTCTTT.

The CDR3 spells CASSRTNNSPLHF. The DNA of the CDR3 is TGCGCCAGCAGCCGAACAAATAATTCACCCCTCCACTTT. This sequence joins TRBV5-1 and TRBJ1-6; unclear D gene. Germline values: CDR1 SGHRS, CDR2 YFSETQ. Trimming stripped 4 bases from V and 5 bases from J, with 7 bases between. There are 13 residues in the CDR3.

The rearrangement joins TRBV9 to TRBJ1-6; 9 bases fit TRBD1. CDR1 is SGDLS, CDR2 YYNGEE, per germline. V lost 4 bases to trimming and J lost 7 bases; unmatched junction nucleotides: 6. This CDR3 contains 15 residues. The chain's CDR3 is CASSPRTGENSPLHF. The CDR3 DNA reads TGTGCCAGCAGCCCCCGGACAGGGGAAAATTCACCCCTCCACTTT. Full variable domain (missing parts from reference TRBV9 and TRBJ1-6): DSGVTQTPKHLITATGQRVTLRCSPRSGDLSVYWYQQSLDQGLQFLIQYYNGEERAKGNILERFSAQQFPDLHSELNLSSLELGDSALYFCASSPRTGENSPLHFGNGTRLTVT.

This clone was seen only a few times. The rearrangement uses TRBV5-1 and TRBJ1-4; 9 bases fit TRBD1. The CDR3 runs 17 residues. CDR1 SGHRS and CDR2 YFSETQ come from the germline V gene. The V segment lost 0 bases and the J segment 0 bases; nucleotides outside the gene matches: 3. The CDR3 DNA reads TGCGCCAGCAGCTTGGGACAGGGGGTTGCAACTAATGAAAAACTGTTTTTT. The encoded protein is CASSLGQGVATNEKLFF.

The rearrangement joins TRBV7-2 to TRBJ2-7; TRBD2 is a possible D gene (6 bases). Germline V gene sequence: CDR1 SGHTA, CDR2 FQGNSA. The CDR3 extends over 14 amino acids. Trimming took off 4 bases at V and 2 bases at J, with 12 bases between the two ends. The CDR3, as DNA: TGTGCCAGCAGCTACCCTAGCGCAACCTACGAGCAGTACTTC. It codes for CASSYPSATYEQYF.

This sequence joins TRBV30 and TRBJ2-5; TRBD2 matches at 9 bases. The CDR3 loop spans 13 amino acids. Per germline, CDR1 GTSNPN and CDR2 SVGIG (reference sequence). Trimming at V came to 6 bases and at J to 9 bases, leaving 11 bases not matched to a gene. The CDR3 sequence: CACIAGALGAQYF. In DNA form, the CDR3 reads TGTGCCTGTATAGCGGGGGCCCTGGGGGCCCAGTACTTC.

The genes are TRBV7-9 and TRBJ2-7; D not resolved. Germline-derived CDR1 and CDR2 are SEHNR and FQNEAQ (reference sequence). The CDR3 loop spans 12 amino acids. Between the trimmed V and J ends, which lost 1 base and 7 bases, there was a span of 8 bases. CDR3 region: CASSLDMTEQYF. The CDR3, as DNA: TGTGCCAGCAGCTTAGATATGACAGAGCAGTACTTC.

As concerns this clone: A junction boundary mismatches the germline segment, possibly from a read error. Other DNA sequences within the sample encode an identical CDR3. V usage is TRBV27 and J usage is TRBJ2-7, with 8 bases identical to TRBD2. Germline lookup yields CDR1 MNHEY and CDR2 SMNVEV (reference sequence). This CDR3 is built from 20 residues. CDR3 sequence (DNA): TGTGCCAGCAGTTTCCTGAAGTCCAGCCTAGCGGGCCGGGATTTCTACGAGCAATACTTC. This codes for CASSFLKSSLAGRDFYEQYF.

This clone showed up just once. Other DNA sequences in the same sample also yield this CDR3. This rearrangement joins TRBV28 to TRBJ1-5; weak D call: TRBD1 (5 bases). V lost 5 bases and J 4 bases, leaving 12 bases between the germline ends. Germline CDR1 reads MDHEN; CDR2 reads SYDVKM. This CDR3 is 14 amino acids long. The CDR3 DNA sequence: TGTGCCAGCAGTCTTGGGCAGGGTAATCAGCCCCAGCATTTT. Encoded protein: CASSLGQGNQPQHF.

On this clone itself: At one end, the junction sequence differs from germline, possibly due to a read error. This sequence joins TRBV4-3 and TRBJ2-1; TRBD2 agrees at 14 bases. Germline CDR1 LGHNA, CDR2 YSLEER. CDR3 length equals 19 residues. CDR3 loop: CASSQATSGGAVSHNEQFF. The DNA for the CDR3 is TGCGCCAGCAGCCAAGCGACTAGCGGGGGGGCCGTCTCCCACAATGAGCAGTTCTTC.

The sample holds one count of this clone. V usage is TRBV12-3 or TRBV12-4 and J usage is TRBJ1-1; perhaps TRBD1 as D (5 bases). V lost 5 bases, J lost 4 bases, and 11 bases lay in between. The CDR3 is 13 residues long. CDR3 sequence: CASSHGHITEAFF. The CDR3 DNA is TGTGCCAGCAGTCACGGACATATCACTGAAGCTTTCTTT.

The chain is built from TRBV30 and TRBJ2-1; D is uncertain. The germline V gene has CDR1 GTSNPN and CDR2 SVGIG (reference sequence). This CDR3 region has 12 residues. V was trimmed by 0 bases and J by 10 bases, leaving 10 bases between them. CDR3 protein: CAWSVLGREQFF. As DNA, the CDR3 is TGTGCCTGGAGTGTTTTGGGCCGAGAGCAGTTCTTC.

The genes are TRBV6-2 or TRBV6-3 and TRBJ1-6; no firm D call. From germline, CDR1 is MNHEY and CDR2 SVGEGT. The CDR3 has 16 amino acids. Trimming took 2 bases from V and 4 from J, leaving 12 bases between them. The CDR3, as DNA: TGTGCCAGCAGTTACGTACGGGGAGGATATAATTCACCCCTCCACTTT. Its protein is CASSYVRGGYNSPLHF.

The chain couples TRBV5-1 to TRBJ2-3; a possible D gene is TRBD1 (5 bases). CDR1 and CDR2 (germline): SGHRS, YFSETQ. V shed 4 bases and J shed 1 base, with 16 bases lying between them. This CDR3 has 16 residues. The CDR3: CASSQGPALGTDTQYF. CDR3 bases: TGCGCCAGCAGCCAGGGTCCAGCCCTTGGCACAGATACGCAGTATTTT. The full variable domain, in which reference TRBV5-1 and TRBJ2-3 provide the parts outside the CDR3, is KAGVTQTPRYLIKTRGQQVTLSCSPISGHRSVSWYQQTPGQGLQFLFEYFSETQRNKGNFPGRFSGRQFSNSRSEMNVSTLELGDSALYLCASSQGPALGTDTQYFGPGTRLTVL.

The genes are TRBV27 and TRBJ2-5; 11 bases align to TRBD2. CDR3 length: 16 amino acids. CDR1 MNHEY and CDR2 SMNVEV come from the germline V gene (reference sequence). The trim removed 5 bases at V and 5 bases at J, leaving 10 bases unmatched. In DNA form, the CDR3 reads TGTGCCAGCAGTCGCTTAAGGACTAGCGGGTGGGAGACCCAGTACTTC. It yields the protein CASSRLRTSGWETQYF.

This sequence joins TRBV15 and TRBJ2-4; 7 bases are shared with TRBD2. The CDR3 length is 13 residues. J was trimmed by 5 bases and V by 6 bases; bases with no gene match: 4. Germline V gene data show CDR1 as LNHNV and CDR2 as YYDKDF (reference sequence). CDR3 region: CATSWGRENIQYF. CDR3 in DNA: TGTGCCACCAGTTGGGGGAGGGAAAACATTCAGTACTTC. Filled out from reference TRBV15 and TRBJ2-4, the complete variable domain reads DAMVIQNPRYQVTQFGKPVTLSCSQTLNHNVMYWYQQKSSQAPKLLFHYYDKDFNNEADTPDNFQSRRPNTSFCFLDIRSPGLGDTAMYLCATSWGRENIQYFGAGTRLSVL.

The rearrangement joins TRBV5-1 to TRBJ2-5; possibly TRBD1 for D (5 bases). V was trimmed by 3 bases and J by 4 bases, leaving 13 bases between them. The CDR3 is 14 amino acids. Per germline, CDR1 SGHRS and CDR2 YFSETQ. The CDR3 DNA sequence: TGCGCCAGCAGCTCGAACGGAAGGGGAGAGACCCAGTACTTC. It yields the protein CASSSNGRGETQYF.

This clone was observed a single time. This sequence joins TRBV7-2 and TRBJ1-4; 8 nucleotides match TRBD1. V gave up 5 bases and J gave up 2 bases; unmatched junction bases: 1. CDR1 is SGHTA and CDR2 is FQGNSA in the germline V gene. The CDR3 runs 14 residues. As DNA, the CDR3 is TGTGCCAGCAGCCGGACAGGGACTAATGAAAAACTGTTTTTT. It is translated as CASSRTGTNEKLFF. Supplemented by reference TRBV7-2 and TRBJ1-4, the full variable domain reads GAGVSQSPSNKVTEKGKDVELRCDPISGHTALYWYRQSLGQGLEFLIYFQGNSAPDKSGLPSDRFSAERTGGSVSTLTIQRTQQEDSAVYLCASSRTGTNEKLFFGSGTQLSVL.